The clone carrying this T cell receptor (beta chain) was seen more than once but under ten times. Antigen unknown. Trimming took 4 bases from V and 11 from J, leaving 9 bases between them. CDR1 and CDR2 (germline): KGHDR, SFDVKD. This CDR3 contains 11 residues. This sample was taken from a study of T-cell memory formation after mild COVID-19. Findings and limits, study-wide: Contracting CD4+ clones were located mainly in CM and EM, and CD8+ clones in EMRA.

One entry per CDR3 protein, called by TCRdb with MiXCR from the 5' RACE reads. Of 470,000 or so distinct CDR3 sequences in the sample, about a sixth were seen once. The chain combines TRBV24-1 with TRBJ2-3; possibly TRBD1 for D (5 bases). The sequence was collected from a man aged 18 to 35 who had mild COVID-19 (a few samples of this study predate the infection). Cell type and time point are not known. The sequenced material came from PBMCs or a T cell subset sorted from them (not recorded which). As DNA, the CDR3 is TGTGCCACCAGTGACCCGACAGAGCAGTATTTT. Translating gives CATSDPTEQYF.